The 27 T cell receptor beta chains given below trace back to one sample, sequenced in a study of Ad26.COV2.S vaccination and SARS-CoV-2 variants. TCRdb's table, derived via immunoSEQ multiplex PCR, lists solely in-frame clones and lacks some. The data show over 400,000 clones, around 91% seen once. Treatment described: roughly 19 received Ad26.COV2.S at low or high dose, single or two shots; about 5 received placebo; per-sample allocation not given. Collection of the samples took place on day 63 after the first injection of vaccine or placebo. The source was peripheral blood, collected in a trial of Ad26.COV2.S vaccine versus placebo. The source of these receptors is a person aged 18-60 years who received the Ad26.COV2.S COVID-19 vaccine or a placebo.

CDR3 region: CASSQLAGGPTDTQYF. CDR3 nucleotides: TGTGCCAGCAGCCAACTAGCGGGAGGGCCAACAGATACGCAGTATTTT. The J gene is TRBJ2-3, the V gene TRBV7-3, with 13 positions matching TRBD2. V lost 5 bases to trimming and J lost 3 bases; unmatched junction nucleotides: 5. The CDR3 runs 16 residues. The germline V gene has CDR1 SGHTA and CDR2 FQGTGA.

The V gene is TRBV29-1, the J gene TRBJ2-1; 7 positions agree with TRBD2. CDR3 length: 18 amino acids. V shed 2 bases and J 0 bases; nucleotides not matched to a gene: 13. The germline CDR1 and CDR2 sequences are SQVTM and ANQGSEA. CDR3 sequence reads: CSVETGPGLPNSYNEQFF. CDR3 DNA sequence: TGCAGCGTTGAAACGGGGCCGGGACTACCGAACTCCTACAATGAGCAGTTCTTC.

The rearrangement uses TRBV20-1 and TRBJ2-4; unclear D gene. The germline V and J ends were trimmed by 2 bases and 12 bases, with 8 bases remaining between them. The CDR3 consists of 10 residues. Germline CDR1 DFQATT, CDR2 SNEGSKA (reference sequence). The CDR3 protein is CSARLVTQYF. CDR3 bases: TGCAGTGCTAGACTGGTTACTCAGTACTTC.

The V call is TRBV14, the J call TRBJ1-4; 7 positions agree with TRBD1. V lost 3 bases, J lost 0 bases, and 7 bases stayed unmatched. In germline, CDR1 is SGHDN, CDR2 FVKESK. The length of the CDR3 is 17 residues. As DNA, the CDR3 is TGTGCCAGCAGCCACCGGACAGGACTTGCAACTAATGAAAAACTGTTTTTT. Encoded protein: CASSHRTGLATNEKLFF.

With respect to this clone: This sample includes further DNA sequences coding for the same CDR3. The chain joins TRBV5-1 to TRBJ2-7, with D hard to call. This CDR3 has 13 amino acids. Germline-derived CDR1 and CDR2 are SGHRS and YFSETQ. Trimming pared 0 bases from V and 3 bases from J, leaving 7 bases between. CDR3 nucleotides: TGCGCCAGCAGCTTGGGTGGAGTCTACGAGCAGTACTTC. It encodes CASSLGGVYEQYF.

The chain is built from TRBV5-4 and TRBJ2-7; D is ambiguous. Trimming stripped 0 bases from V and 3 bases from J, with 10 bases between. The CDR3 contains 14 residues. Germline CDR1 reads SGHNT; CDR2 reads YYREEE (reference sequence). DNA for the CDR3: TGTGCCAGCAGCTTGGGTACAAACAGCTACGAGCAGTACTTC. As protein: CASSLGTNSYEQYF.

The gene calls are TRBV15 and TRBJ2-7; D is unclear. V lost 8 bases, J lost 0 bases, and 11 bases lay in between. CDR1 is LNHNV and CDR2 is YYDKDF in the germline V gene (reference sequence). The CDR3 totals 13 residues. The CDR3 nucleotides read TGTGCCACCGCCAGCGCTACCTCCTACGAGCAGTACTTC. Translation: CATASATSYEQYF. Variable domain in full (rest from reference TRBV15 and TRBJ2-7): DAMVIQNPRYQVTQFGKPVTLSCSQTLNHNVMYWYQQKSSQAPKLLFHYYDKDFNNEADTPDNFQSRRPNTSFCFLDIRSPGLGDTAMYLCATASATSYEQYFGPGTRLTVT.

V usage is TRBV7-6 and J usage is TRBJ1-3; 7 positions agree with TRBD1. Germline V gives CDR1 SGHVS, CDR2 FNYEAQ. The CDR3 loop spans 18 amino acids. The V gene end was trimmed by 2 bases and the J gene end by 0 bases; junction bases not matched to a gene: 10. The CDR3 nucleotides read TGTGCCAGCAGCTTATTAAATGACAGGGCATCCTCTGGAAACACCATATATTTT. This translates into CASSLLNDRASSGNTIYF.

The V and J genes are TRBV6-4 and TRBJ2-1, with unresolved D. Trimming took 10 bases from V and 15 from J, leaving 13 bases between them. This CDR3 has 9 residues. CDR1 and CDR2 (germline): MRHNA, SNTAGT. The CDR3 here is CATPNFRFF. In nucleotides, the CDR3 is TGTGCCACCCCAAATTTCCGGTTCTTC.

The V and J genes are TRBV19 and TRBJ2-2; possible D gene TRBD1, 5 bases. V was trimmed by 6 bases and J by 3 bases, leaving 8 bases between them. CDR1 is LNHDA, CDR2 SQIVND, per germline (reference sequence). The CDR3 spans 13 residues. This CDR3 is CASRETDTGELFF. Written as DNA, the CDR3 is TGTGCCAGTAGGGAGACAGACACCGGGGAGCTGTTTTTT.

CDR3 region: CASSLLIGRYRELFF. The CDR3 region has the DNA TGTGCCAGCAGCTTATTAATCGGGAGATACAGGGAGCTGTTTTTT. The V and J genes are TRBV7-8 and TRBJ2-2; possible D gene TRBD2, 6 bases. Between the trimmed V and J ends, which lost 2 bases and 9 bases, there was a span of 16 bases. The CDR3 contains 15 residues. Germline assignment: CDR1 SGHVS and CDR2 FQNEAQ.

The chain uses TRBV28 and TRBJ2-5; D is unresolved. Germline values: CDR1 MDHEN, CDR2 SYDVKM. Trimming cost V 5 bases and J 5 bases, with 6 bases left between them. The CDR3 is made up of 11 amino acids. In nucleotides, the CDR3 is TGTGCCAGCAGTATGAGGGAGACCCAGTACTTC. Its protein is CASSMRETQYF.

J is TRBJ1-2 and V is TRBV7-2; D is unresolved. The CDR3 runs 17 residues. Germline V gives CDR1 SGHTA, CDR2 FQGNSA. Trimming removed 5 bases at V and 3 bases at J, with 22 bases between. Here the CDR3 DNA reads TGTGCCAGCAGCCCGACGTTTTGGGATGAGGCGGACTATGGCTACACCTTC. As protein: CASSPTFWDEADYGYTF.

The chain uses TRBV6-2 or TRBV6-3 and TRBJ2-7, with TRBD1 as a possible D gene (5 bases). The CDR3 is made up of 16 amino acids. V was clipped by 0 bases and J by 6 bases, with 18 bases between them. The germline V gene has CDR1 MNHEY and CDR2 SVGEGT. The DNA of the CDR3 is TGTGCCAGCAGTTACTCCAGGGCCCAAACGACCTCCGAGCAGTACTTC. Residues: CASSYSRAQTTSEQYF.

This chain joins TRBV28 and TRBJ2-5, with D tentatively TRBD2 (5 bases). The CDR3 loop spans 14 amino acids. Trimming cost V 7 bases and J 5 bases, with 17 bases left between them. The germline V gene encodes CDR1 MDHEN and CDR2 SYDVKM. The CDR3 is CASMDTGGIETQYF. In nucleotides, the CDR3 is TGTGCCAGCATGGATACTGGAGGAATCGAGACCCAGTACTTC.

V gene TRBV28 combines with J gene TRBJ1-5, with 7 bases fitting TRBD1. CDR3 length: 18 amino acids. Germline V lookup: CDR1 MDHEN, CDR2 SYDVKM. The ends lost 6 bases at V and 1 base at J; junction bases unmatched: 15. CDR3 in DNA: TGTGCCAGCAGCCCCGGGACAGCCTCCGGGTGGAGCAATCAGCCCCAGCATTTT. It yields the protein CASSPGTASGWSNQPQHF.

The rearrangement uses TRBV5-4 and TRBJ1-4, with 9 bases that match TRBD1. The J segment lost 3 bases and the V segment lost 5 bases, leaving 5 bases of the junction unmatched. The CDR3 length is 15 residues. Germline V gene lookup returns CDR1 SGHNT and CDR2 YYREEE (reference sequence). The CDR3 DNA reads as TGTGCCAGCAGTTTTACAGGGGGCTCTAATGAAAAACTGTTTTTT. It encodes CASSFTGGSNEKLFF.

The rearrangement joins TRBV4-1 to TRBJ2-1, with 10 bases matching TRBD1. The CDR3 contains 15 residues. The germline CDR1 and CDR2 sequences are MGHRA and YSYEKL. The V segment lost 4 bases and the J segment 10 bases; nucleotides outside the gene matches: 10. CDR3 sequence: CASSPPGQGIDEQFF. As DNA, the CDR3 is TGCGCCAGCAGCCCTCCGGGACAGGGGATCGACGAGCAGTTCTTC.

This chain links TRBV6-5 with TRBJ2-7, with a tentative D call TRBD2 (5 bases). The germline CDR1 and CDR2 sequences are MNHEY and SVGAGI. The V end lost 2 bases, the J end lost 2 bases, and 16 bases lay between the germline ends. This CDR3 contains 16 residues. CDR3 region: CASSYEGSLRTYEQYF. The CDR3 coding sequence is TGTGCCAGCAGTTACGAGGGCTCCTTACGAACCTACGAGCAGTACTTC.

J is TRBJ1-5 and V is TRBV6-5; 8 nucleotides align to TRBD1. The CDR3 loop spans 13 amino acids. The V segment lost 7 bases and the J segment 6 bases; nucleotides outside the gene matches: 5. The germline gives CDR1 MNHEY, CDR2 SVGAGI. The chain's CDR3 is CASNGQGGQPQHF. CDR3 sequence (DNA): TGTGCCAGCAATGGACAGGGCGGTCAGCCCCAGCATTTT.

The chain has TRBV20-1 and TRBJ1-4; D is unresolved. Germline V gene sequence: CDR1 DFQATT, CDR2 SNEGSKA (reference sequence). V shed 5 bases and J shed 1 base, with 5 bases lying between them. The CDR3 consists of 12 residues. The DNA for the CDR3 is TGCAGTGCTGGTGAAACTAATGAAAAACTGTTTTTT. Amino acids: CSAGETNEKLFF.

The rearrangement links TRBV3-1 (or the pseudogene TRBV3-2) to TRBJ1-2, with TRBD1 matching 10 bases. Germline CDR1 LGHDT, CDR2 YNNKEL (reference sequence). The CDR3 loop spans 17 amino acids. The V and J ends lost 0 bases and 4 bases, in that order; junction bases with no gene match: 8. DNA for the CDR3: TGTGCCAGCAGCCAAGATAGCGACAGGGGGCTCGGCTATGGCTACACCTTC. Protein sequence: CASSQDSDRGLGYGYTF.

The V gene is TRBV20-1, the J gene TRBJ2-1; the D gene is possibly TRBD1 (5 bases). Germline V gives CDR1 DFQATT, CDR2 SNEGSKA (reference sequence). CDR3 length: 11 residues. In DNA, the CDR3 is TGCAGAGTGTTGGGGCGAAATGAGCAGTTCTTC. This translates into CRVLGRNEQFF.

The genes are TRBV27 and TRBJ2-7, with D tentatively TRBD2 (6 bases). The germline V and J ends were trimmed by 2 bases and 2 bases, with 13 bases remaining between them. This CDR3 is built from 15 residues. Germline values: CDR1 MNHEY, CDR2 SMNVEV (reference sequence). In DNA, the CDR3 is TGTGCCAGCAGTTTAGCCCACCTAGCGACCTACGAGCAGTACTTC. It translates to CASSLAHLATYEQYF.

The V call is TRBV28, the J call TRBJ2-3; 8 nucleotides align to TRBD1. Germline V CDR1 and CDR2: MDHEN, SYDVKM. The J segment lost 1 base and the V segment lost 6 bases, leaving 12 bases of the junction unmatched. The CDR3 runs to 17 residues. The CDR3 spells CASSPTATGVGTDTQYF. The CDR3 nucleotides read TGTGCCAGCAGCCCAACAGCGACAGGGGTCGGCACAGATACGCAGTATTTT.

The chain recombines TRBV9 with TRBJ1-5; weak D call: TRBD1 (6 bases). The V gene's germline CDR1 is SGDLS and CDR2 YYNGEE. The CDR3 is 13 amino acids. V lost 0 bases, J lost 6 bases, and 7 bases lay in between. CDR3: CASSVGGGQPQHF. In DNA, the CDR3 is TGTGCCAGCAGCGTAGGAGGGGGTCAGCCCCAGCATTTT.

The chain combines TRBV28 with TRBJ1-2; tentatively, D is TRBD1 (6 bases). Germline V gene lookup returns CDR1 MDHEN and CDR2 SYDVKM. This CDR3 comprises 12 residues. The V end was cut by 6 bases, the J end by 8 bases, with 13 bases between. CDR3 in amino acids: CASRTGLRGYTF. As DNA, the CDR3 is TGTGCCAGCAGGACAGGTCTAAGGGGCTACACCTTC.